This T cell receptor (beta chain) was recorded in a study of response to subunit inactivated influenza vaccine. Study-wide results and caveats: It was suggested by the authors that few new T cells are recruited by each seasonal influenza vaccination.

TCRdb ran MiXCR on the RT-PCR reads and lists one entry per CDR3 protein. The table lists about 570,000 distinct CDR3 sequences, 12% of them singletons. This clonotype was recorded a few times. Its antigen is currently unknown. This clonotype was obtained from a man aged 45-60 years who received an inactivated influenza vaccine. This sample comprised PBMCs from blood, obtained on the day of vaccination.

The CDR3 is CASSLGTGNPGANVLTF. DNA of the CDR3: TGTGCCAGCAGTTTGGGGACAGGGAACCCTGGGGCCAACGTCCTGACTTTC. The genes are TRBV12-3 or TRBV12-4 and TRBJ2-6, with 9 bases matching TRBD1. The CDR3 contains 17 residues. V lost 3 bases, J lost 2 bases, and 5 bases stayed unmatched.